Each of the 2 T cell receptor beta chains below was sequenced from the same sample in a study of blood T cell repertoires in COVID-19. Profiled with immunoSEQ multiplex PCR; TCRdb holds only in-frame clones, not every one. The sample includes about 17,000 clones, 78% of them seen just once. Sequencing used peripheral blood. These receptors came from a man aged 55 to 70 with active or convalescent COVID-19.

The genes are TRBV6-1 and TRBJ1-1, with a tentative D call TRBD1 (5 bases). Trimming stripped 0 bases from V and 7 bases from J, with 12 bases between. This CDR3 region has 14 residues. Germline V lookup: CDR1 MNHNS, CDR2 SASEGT. The CDR3 DNA follows: TGTGCCAGCAGTGAAGCAGGGCAGGGAAGTGAAGCTTTCTTT. Translated: CASSEAGQGSEAFF.

The chain is built from TRBV25-1 and TRBJ1-2, with 9 bases identical to TRBD1. The length of the CDR3 is 16 residues. The V and J ends lost 3 bases and 0 bases, in that order; junction bases with no gene match: 5. The germline V gene has CDR1 MGHDK and CDR2 SYGVNS. The CDR3 DNA reads TGTGCCAGCAGTGATCCGGGACAGGGACCTAACTATGGCTACACCTTC. It codes for CASSDPGQGPNYGYTF.